The 17 T cell receptor beta chains given below trace back to one sample, sequenced in a study of control samples from healthy donors and cancer patients. Clones were sequenced by immunoSEQ multiplex PCR, and TCRdb holds only the in-frame ones, with some missing. The sample holds 100,000 to 150,000 clones, about 87% seen once. What was sequenced was blood. These receptor sequences come from a man in his fifties or sixties in good health.

The V call is TRBV18, the J call TRBJ2-1; 7 bases match TRBD2. Germline CDR1 KGHSH, CDR2 LQKENI. CDR3 length: 15 amino acids. V lost 3 bases, J lost 3 bases, and 5 bases stayed unmatched. The CDR3 protein is CASSPTSLYYNEQFF. The CDR3 bases are TGTGCCAGCTCACCGACTAGCCTTTACTACAATGAGCAGTTCTTC.

The sample holds one count of this clone. V gene TRBV7-9 combines with J gene TRBJ1-1; the D is unclear. Germline CDR1 SEHNR, CDR2 FQNEAQ (reference sequence). The germline V and J ends were trimmed by 1 base and 4 bases, with 10 bases remaining between them. CDR3 length: 14 residues. CDR3 DNA sequence: TGTGCCAGCAGCTTAGTTTTGGTTAGCACTGAAGCTTTCTTT. This sequence encodes CASSLVLVSTEAFF.

The V gene is TRBV28, the J gene TRBJ2-7; D call uncertain. Deletions cut 4 bases from V and 3 bases from J, with 22 bases between. This CDR3 has 17 residues. CDR1 is MDHEN, CDR2 SYDVKM, per germline. The DNA for the CDR3 is TGTGCCAGCAGTTCCCCCCCTTCCTCCACAACCTTCTACGAGCAGTACTTC. Translated: CASSSPPSSTTFYEQYF.

The chain links TRBV6-1 to TRBJ1-2; maybe TRBD1 (5 bases). V was shortened by 0 bases and J by 4 bases, with 12 bases between the two germline ends. Germline V CDR1 and CDR2: MNHNS, SASEGT. The CDR3 sequence is 15 residues long. CDR3 nucleotide sequence: TGTGCCAGCAGTGAAGCGGGTTGGGGGGGCTATGGCTACACCTTC. Translated: CASSEAGWGGYGYTF.

V is TRBV6-4 and J is TRBJ2-3; 9 bases are shared with TRBD2. The V segment lost 5 bases and the J segment 4 bases; nucleotides outside the gene matches: 7. In germline, CDR1 is MRHNA, CDR2 SNTAGT. The CDR3 runs 15 residues. CDR3 sequence: CASSLGGGASDTQYF. The CDR3 DNA sequence: TGTGCCAGCAGTCTTGGCGGGGGGGCATCAGATACGCAGTATTTT.

The rearrangement joins TRBV3-1 (or the pseudogene TRBV3-2) to TRBJ1-2, with D hard to call. Germline assignment: CDR1 LGHDT and CDR2 YNNKEL (reference sequence). The CDR3 is 14 amino acids. V was cut by 4 bases and J by 8 bases, with 17 bases left in between. CDR3 residues: CASSLGSSPSGYTF. Here the CDR3 DNA reads TGTGCCAGCAGCCTAGGGTCTTCCCCCTCAGGCTACACCTTC.

This chain links TRBV5-8 with TRBJ2-3; 9 nucleotides line up with TRBD1. The CDR3 runs 16 residues. Germline lookup yields CDR1 SGHTS and CDR2 YDEGEE. The V gene end was trimmed by 1 base and the J gene end by 6 bases; junction bases not matched to a gene: 9. DNA of the CDR3: TGTGCCAGCAGCTTGATTACAGGGGGCGCGATGGATACGCAGTATTTT. This translates into CASSLITGGAMDTQYF.

The chain employs TRBV24-1 and TRBJ1-2; the D is unclear. Trimming removed 4 bases from V and 9 bases from J, with 8 bases in between. This CDR3 is 11 amino acids long. Germline CDR1 KGHDR, CDR2 SFDVKD. CDR3 sequence: CATSESGRYTF. As DNA, the CDR3 is TGTGCCACCAGTGAAAGCGGTCGCTACACCTTC.

This chain connects TRBV18 to TRBJ1-2, with 7 bases lining up with TRBD1. The V gene end was trimmed by 6 bases and the J gene end by 8 bases; junction bases not matched to a gene: 21. This CDR3 comprises 17 residues. Per germline, CDR1 KGHSH and CDR2 LQKENI. CDR3 amino acids: CASSPASSTQGGSGYTF. The CDR3 DNA sequence: TGTGCCAGCTCCCCAGCATCTTCTACCCAAGGGGGCTCGGGCTACACCTTC.

This clone was seen just once. This chain joins TRBV28 and TRBJ1-3; tentatively, D is TRBD1 (5 bases). V lost 7 bases to trimming and J lost 2 bases, with 24 bases between them. Germline V CDR1 and CDR2: MDHEN, SYDVKM. CDR3 length equals 18 residues. The DNA of the CDR3 is TGTGCCAGCACGGCAAAGGGGCCCTGGGAAGTGACTGGAAACACCATATATTTT. As protein: CASTAKGPWEVTGNTIYF.

This chain connects TRBV19 to TRBJ2-4; 12 nucleotides align to TRBD1. Looked up from germline, CDR1 is LNHDA and CDR2 is SQIVND (reference sequence). The J segment lost 7 bases and the V segment lost 9 bases, leaving 10 bases of the junction unmatched. This CDR3 has 15 residues. The CDR3 DNA is TGTGCCAGCAAACCGGGACAGGGGGCAAAGAACATTCAGTACTTC. Its protein product is CASKPGQGAKNIQYF.

In the case of this clone: The same CDR3 can be traced to other DNA sequences in this sample. This sequence joins TRBV18 and TRBJ1-2; 7 nucleotides agree with TRBD1. The CDR3 is 13 amino acids. V gave up 0 bases and J gave up 7 bases; unmatched junction bases: 2. The germline V gene has CDR1 KGHSH and CDR2 LQKENI. CDR3 amino acids: CASSPPGTAGYTF. For the CDR3, the DNA is TGTGCCAGCTCACCACCGGGGACAGCTGGCTACACCTTC.

The rearrangement links TRBV20-1 to TRBJ1-5, with D possibly being TRBD1 (5 bases). There are 15 residues in the CDR3. Per the germline V gene, CDR1 is DFQATT and CDR2 is SNEGSKA (reference sequence). Trimming removed 3 bases from V and 0 bases from J, with 12 bases in between. This chain's CDR3 is CSASSQGHSNQPQHF. The CDR3 DNA sequence: TGCAGTGCTAGTTCTCAGGGTCATAGCAATCAGCCCCAGCATTTT.

The table lists this clone with a count of one. The CDR3 DNA sequence: TGTGCCAGCAGCTTCGGACCTGAAGCTTTCTTT. It translates to CASSFGPEAFF. The V and J genes are TRBV7-2 and TRBJ1-1; unclear D gene. V lost 3 bases and J 6 bases, leaving 5 bases between the germline ends. The CDR3 has 11 amino acids. Germline loops: CDR1 SGHTA, CDR2 FQGNSA. Filled out from reference TRBV7-2 and TRBJ1-1, the complete variable domain reads GAGVSQSPSNKVTEKGKDVELRCDPISGHTALYWYRQSLGQGLEFLIYFQGNSAPDKSGLPSDRFSAERTGGSVSTLTIQRTQQEDSAVYLCASSFGPEAFFGQGTRLTVV.

This clone was counted a single time. The chain joins TRBV27 to TRBJ1-4, with D perhaps matching TRBD1 (6 bases). The CDR3 spans 14 residues. Trimming took off 6 bases at V and 6 bases at J, with 14 bases between the two ends. Per germline, CDR1 MNHEY and CDR2 SMNVEV (reference sequence). In nucleotides, the CDR3 is TGTGCCAGCAGCTGGGGGGCCCTTGATGAAAAACTGTTTTTT. It translates to CASSWGALDEKLFF.

The chain employs TRBV12-3 or TRBV12-4 and TRBJ1-1; D not resolved. The CDR3 sequence is 13 residues long. V was pared by 2 bases and J by 0 bases, with 4 bases between. The CDR3 DNA reads as TGTGCCAGCAGTTTACATATGAACACTGAAGCTTTCTTT. Translated: CASSLHMNTEAFF.

The chain is built from TRBV5-1 and TRBJ1-6; D ambiguous. With 0 bases removed from V and 9 bases from J, the gap between germline ends came to 13 bases. Germline assignment: CDR1 SGHRS and CDR2 YFSETQ. The CDR3 has 15 residues. The chain's CDR3 is CASSLAEGVSSPLHF. As DNA, the CDR3 is TGCGCCAGCAGCTTGGCCGAGGGAGTAAGTTCACCCCTCCACTTT.